This TCR beta chain was documented in a study of CD8+ T cells in alopecia areata. Per the germline V gene, CDR1 is GTSNPN and CDR2 is SVGIG (reference sequence). This CDR3 is built from 13 residues. Trimming stripped 0 bases from V and 6 bases from J, with 8 bases between. RNA was extracted and reverse transcribed into cDNA as the sequencing template. Only in-frame clones appear in the TCRdb table, and some are missing; sequencing was by immunoSEQ multiplex PCR. The sample holds approximately 89,000 clones; 35% to 50% are singletons and the top ten take about 0.79%. The TCR comes from a human donor with alopecia areata. Sequencing used CD4+ T cells sorted from blood. The rearrangement links TRBV30 to TRBJ2-2; no firm D call. The CDR3 nucleotides are TGTGCCTGGAGTGTTTTTGGGGCCGGGGAGCTGTTTTTT. This gives the protein CAWSVFGAGELFF. Full variable domain (rest looked up from reference TRBV30 and TRBJ2-2): SQTIHQWPATLVQPVGSPLSLECTVEGTSNPNLYWYRQAAGRGLQLLFYSVGIGQISSEVPQNLSASRPQDRQFILSSKKLLLSDSGFYLCAWSVFGAGELFFGEGSRLTVL.